This TCR beta chain was recorded in a study of CD8 T cells in Susac syndrome. Notes on the study in general: The number of individuals included in the study's TCR sequencing and HLA analysis was acknowledged as relatively small.

Reverse transcription of roughly 0.5 to 1 ug RNA was carried out with random hexamers. Multiplex immunoSEQ PCR targeted 54 Vbeta and 13 Jbeta TCR beta segments. TCRdb fed the immunoSEQ multiplex PCR reads into MiXCR, producing one record per CDR3 protein. The data contain about 200,000 distinct CDR3 sequences, roughly 95% of them singletons. Comments on this clonotype: The antigen is not known.

The CDR3 consists of 15 residues. V gave up 4 bases and J gave up 3 bases, with 16 bases separating them. Per germline, CDR1 SGHDT and CDR2 YYEEEE. Blood CD8+ and CD4+ T cells underwent high-throughput TCR beta sequencing. The TCR sequence derives from a human donor in good health. Sequenced input: CD4+ T cells from PBMCs. The V gene is TRBV5-6, the J gene TRBJ1-2; D may be TRBD1 (5 bases). The CDR3 DNA is TGTGCCAGCAGCCCCCGGGGCATTCATTACTATGGCTACACCTTC. It codes for CASSPRGIHYYGYTF.